This T cell receptor (beta chain) is drawn from a study of human T cells and chemical hapten exposure. Via MiXCR, TCRdb re-called the RACE reads, giving one row per CDR3 protein. The sample records around 330,000 distinct CDR3 sequences, around 5.5% being singletons. This clonotype was counted at least ten times. Regarding time point: pre-sensitization, week 0. Treatment of the sample: therapeutic diphenylcyclopropenone sensitization with weekly scalp DPC. Total RNA was extracted from unfractionated whole blood. CDR1 is MNHEY and CDR2 is SVGAGI in the germline V gene. The V and J ends lost 5 bases and 0 bases respectively, with 14 bases between them. The CDR3 extends over 16 amino acids.

The chain has TRBV6-5 and TRBJ1-5; no reliable D call. The starting material was whole blood, obtained in connection with sensitization to the hapten diphenylcyclopropenone (DPC). This TCR came from a woman aged 18-29 years with alopecia areata. Some clones in this sample may be carry-over from other donors' samples. The CDR3 sequence is CASSLLGSASNQPQHF. DNA for the CDR3: TGTGCCAGCAGTCTCCTCGGATCGGCTAGCAATCAGCCCCAGCATTTT.